These T cell receptor beta chains were read from a single sample in a study of siplizumab effects on memory and regulatory T cells. Measured with immunoSEQ multiplex PCR; TCRdb has only the in-frame clones, and not every one. In the table there are approximately 20,000 clones, approximately 44% of which are singletons. Their specific antigens are unknown. Sequencing input: CFSE-low (dividing) CD4+ T cells sorted from an allogeneic mixed lymphocyte reaction. The receptors derive from a human donor in good health; the cells came from an allogeneic mixed lymphocyte reaction. Some clones in this sample may be carry-over from other donors' samples. Each CDR3 is given with its conserved first and last residue. Each record gives: D gene, clone size, J gene, V gene, CDR3 DNA, CDR3 protein. D genes are given only for firm matches. For some rows the clone size is stated as once, few or many, or as a class when expanded; others skip it.

. once TRBJ2-7 TRBV5-4 TGTGCCAGCAGCCCGTCTACAGGGAACTACGAGCAGTACTTC CASSPSTGNYEQYF
. . TRBJ1-4 TRBV10-2 TGCGCCAGCAGTGAGTCAGTGGGAGGAAAACTGTTTTTT CASSESVGGKLFF
TRBD1 . TRBJ2-7 TRBV7-7 TGTGCCAGCAGCATCGGACAGGGGAACTACGAGCAGTACTTC CASSIGQGNYEQYF
. . TRBJ1-1 TRBV6-5 TGTGCCAGCAGTTACGGGGCAGAGTCCCTCTCGTGGTTCTTT CASSYGAESLSWFF
. . TRBJ1-5 TRBV27 TGTGCCAGCAGTTTATATTTCGGGGGAGGCTTTCAGCCCCAGCATTTT CASSLYFGGGFQPQHF
TRBD2 . TRBJ2-7 TRBV7-3 TGTGCCAGCAGCAAAGCGGGAGCAGGCTACGAGCAGTACTTC CASSKAGAGYEQYF
TRBD1 few TRBJ2-5 TRBV5-5 TGTGCCAGCAGCTTGAGGACAGGGGGCCTGGGGACCCAGTACTTC CASSLRTGGLGTQYF
. . TRBJ2-4 TRBV6-5 TGTGCCAGCAGTACGAGTCGGGGGGCCAAAAACATTCAGTACTTC CASSTSRGAKNIQYF
. . TRBJ1-2 TRBV19 TGTGCCAGTAGTCTCGGACCCAGGGCGGGCTACACCTTC CASSLGPRAGYTF
. few TRBJ2-7 TRBV19 TGTGCCAGCGGAGAATTAAAAAACGAGCAGTACTTC CASGELKNEQYF
. many TRBJ1-2 TRBV11-2 TGTGCCAGCAGTTTTATAACAGGGTCACACGGCTACACCTTC CASSFITGSHGYTF
. once TRBJ1-1 TRBV4-2 TGTGCCAGCAGCTTGCCACAGAACACTGAAGCTTTCTTT CASSLPQNTEAFF
TRBD1 . TRBJ1-5 TRBV18 TGTGCCAGCTCACCAGACAGGGATCAGCCCCAGCATTTT CASSPDRDQPQHF
. few TRBJ1-2 TRBV6-5 TGTGCCAGCAGTTACGGAAGGGGGAACTATGGCTACACCTTC CASSYGRGNYGYTF
TRBD2 few TRBJ2-3 TRBV5-1 TGCGCCAGCAGCTTTACCCTGGGACTAGCGGGGGGGCTGACGCAGTATTTT CASSFTLGLAGGLTQYF
. . TRBJ2-1 TRBV6-6 TGTGCCAGCAGCCTCACTAGGGCGACTTACAATGAGCAGTTCTTC CASSLTRATYNEQFF
. few TRBJ2-5 TRBV2 TGTGCCAGCAGAGTGGGGGAGACCCAGTACTTC CASRVGETQYF
. once TRBJ1-1 TRBV10-1 TGCGCCAGCAGGACAGATACCCTGGCTGAAGCTTTCTTT CASRTDTLAEAFF
. . TRBJ2-7 TRBV7-2 TGTGCCAGCAGCTTTGAGGGTTCCCACGAGCAGTACTTC CASSFEGSHEQYF
. . TRBJ2-7 TRBV11-1 TGTGCCAGCAGATTTCCGGGACGGAGCGCCTACGAGCAGTACTTC CASRFPGRSAYEQYF
. . TRBJ1-1 TRBV6-1 TGTGCCAGCAGTTTAGCCCTGGGTATGAACACTGAAGCTTTCTTT CASSLALGMNTEAFF
. . TRBJ2-3 TRBV11-2 TGTGCCAGCAGTTACCTAGCAGATGGGGAGTATTTT CASSYLADGEYF
. medium-sized TRBJ1-1 TRBV6-1 TGTGCCAGTTCTTTGATGACGGTGAACACTGAAGCTTTCTTT CASSLMTVNTEAFF
TRBD2 . TRBJ2-3 TRBV7-9 TGTGCCAGCAGCCCCCGGGGTAGCGGGAGCCCCACAGATACGCAGTATTTT CASSPRGSGSPTDTQYF
. medium-sized TRBJ1-1 TRBV7-7 TGTGCCAGCAGCTTAGCGGAGAACACTGAAGCTTTCTTT CASSLAENTEAFF
. many TRBJ2-7 TRBV15 TGTGCCACCAGCAGAGATCTAATTGGAGGGGCCTACGAGCAGTACTTC CATSRDLIGGAYEQYF
TRBD1 . TRBJ2-5 TRBV2 TGTGCCAGCAGTGAAGTAGGGGGCAGGGAGACCCAGTACTTC CASSEVGGRETQYF
. few TRBJ2-3 TRBV7-3 TGTGCCAGCAGCTTAACTGGCTTCCCAGATACGCAGTATTTT CASSLTGFPDTQYF
. few TRBJ1-1 TRBV6-5 TGTGCCAGCTCCCGAGGCCTGAACACTGAAGCTTTCTTT CASSRGLNTEAFF
TRBD1 . TRBJ1-3 TRBV10-1 TGCGCCAGCACGTCGGACAGGCGACCCCGCTCTGGAAACACCATATATTTT CASTSDRRPRSGNTIYF
TRBD2 . TRBJ2-7 TRBV5-1 TGCGCCAGCAGGCCTACTAGCGGGAACTCCTACGAGCAGTACTTC CASRPTSGNSYEQYF
. . TRBJ1-1 TRBV4-1 TGCGCCAGCAGCCAAGGGATCAGAAACACTGAAGCTTTCTTT CASSQGIRNTEAFF
TRBD2 . TRBJ2-3 TRBV2 TGTGCCAGCAGTAGCCGCCCTAGACTAGCAGTCACAGATACGCAGTATTTT CASSSRPRLAVTDTQYF
. medium-sized TRBJ1-4 TRBV30 TGTGCCTGGAGCGTAGACACCCTTAATGAAAAACTGTTTTTT CAWSVDTLNEKLFF
. few TRBJ2-3 TRBV28 TGTGCCAGCAGCTCCCCCTTAGGGGTTGATACGCAGTATTTT CASSSPLGVDTQYF
. few TRBJ1-1 TRBV20-1 TGCAGTGCTAGACGGGGGAGTGAAGCTTTCTTT CSARRGSEAFF
. few TRBJ1-2 TRBV27 TGTGCCAGCAGTTCCAGACCTAACTATGGCTACACCTTC CASSSRPNYGYTF
. . TRBJ2-7 TRBV5-5 TGTGCCAGCATCCCCAGAAACCTAGGGACCGAGCAGTACTTC CASIPRNLGTEQYF
. . TRBJ2-3 TRBV18 TGTGCCAGCTCACCGGGGCCACCAGATACGCAGTATTTT CASSPGPPDTQYF
. . TRBJ2-1 TRBV5-1 TGCGCCAGCAGCTTGGACGGGAGTCCCTACAATGAGCAGTTCTTC CASSLDGSPYNEQFF
. . TRBJ2-1 TRBV5-6 TGTGCCAGCAACCAAATGGGACTCGGGGACAATGAGCAGTTCTTC CASNQMGLGDNEQFF
. . TRBJ1-6 TRBV19 TGTGCCAGTAGTTGGGCGACAGGAAATAATTCACCCCTCCACTTT CASSWATGNNSPLHF
. few TRBJ1-4 TRBV2 TGTGCCAGCAGAAGGAGGGGGATTAATGAAAAACTGTTTTTT CASRRRGINEKLFF
. few TRBJ2-3 TRBV29-1 TGCAGCGCCCCTGTGGTCCATACGCAGTATTTT CSAPVVHTQYF
. . TRBJ1-2 TRBV5-5 TGTGCCAGCAGCTTGGCCGGCGAAGGGCCAAACTATGGCTACACCTTC CASSLAGEGPNYGYTF
. . TRBJ2-5 TRBV11-3 TGTGCCAGCAGCTTTTGGGAGACCCAGTACTTC CASSFWETQYF
. . TRBJ2-1 TRBV9 TGTGCCAGCAGCGTAGGGTTGGCTAGCTTTGACAATGAGCAGTTCTTC CASSVGLASFDNEQFF
. medium-sized TRBJ1-1 TRBV6-5 TGTGCCAGCAGCCCTCGCGGGGGCACTGAAGCTTTCTTT CASSPRGGTEAFF
. . TRBJ1-2 TRBV27 TGTGCCAGCAGCGGGTGGGATGGCTACACCTTC CASSGWDGYTF
. few TRBJ1-2 TRBV11-3 TGTGCCAGCAACCCATCTAGAGGGGCTAACTATGGCTACACCTTC CASNPSRGANYGYTF
. few TRBJ2-1 TRBV7-2 TGTGCCAGCAGCTTAGGAGCTCGACCCAGGGAGCAGTTCTTC CASSLGARPREQFF
. . TRBJ1-2 TRBV19 TGTGCCAGTAGTAGGTCTGGGGGATCCTATGGCTACACCTTC CASSRSGGSYGYTF
. . TRBJ1-2 TRBV6-5 TGTGCCAGCAGTTACCGTGGGACTGAGGGCTACACCTTC CASSYRGTEGYTF
TRBD2 . TRBJ2-1 TRBV11-3 TGTGCCAGCAGCGATTGGACTAGCGGGAGCGGCGATGAGCAGTTCTTC CASSDWTSGSGDEQFF